These T cell receptor beta chains were read from a single sample in a study of T cells in narcolepsy. The protocol was immunoSEQ multiplex PCR, while the TCRdb copy is restricted to in-frame clones and leaves out a portion. The table has tens of thousands of clones, 81% seen once; the top ten hold under 1.2%. Sequenced material: memory (CD45RA-) CD4+ T cells from blood. These TCRs come from a human donor in good health. CDR3s include the opening cysteine and the closing phenylalanine or tryptophan. Fields, in order: D gene, clone size, V gene, J gene, CDR3 protein, CDR3 DNA. D genes are given only for firm matches. Rows give clone size only sometimes, using once, few, many, or a class for an expanded clone.

-	-	TRBV29-1	TRBJ1-1	CSVGPGGVAFF	TGCAGCGTTGGGCCGGGGGGGGTAGCTTTCTTT
TRBD2	-	TRBV27	TRBJ2-2	CASSYKGLAGGPGTGELFF	TGTGCCAGCAGTTACAAGGGACTAGCGGGAGGGCCGGGGACCGGGGAGCTGTTTTTT
-	few	TRBV18	TRBJ2-3	CASSQLGGTSTDTQYF	TGTGCCAGCTCACAACTAGGGGGGACTAGCACAGATACGCAGTATTTT
-	-	TRBV6-5	TRBJ1-1	CASNRGVGTEAFF	TGTGCCTCTAACCGGGGGGTGGGCACTGAAGCTTTCTTT
-	-	TRBV11-3	TRBJ2-2	CASSLGGNWGTGELFF	TGTGCCAGCAGCTTAGGGGGCAATTGGGGCACCGGGGAGCTGTTTTTT
-	once	TRBV7-2	TRBJ2-3	CASSLEGTYSTDTQYF	TGTGCCAGCAGCTTAGAGGGCACCTACAGCACAGATACGCAGTATTTT
-	-	TRBV7-2	TRBJ2-1	CASSLVQGYNEQFF	TGTGCCAGCAGCTTAGTTCAGGGGTACAATGAGCAGTTCTTC
-	-	TRBV7-6	TRBJ1-4	CASSLPLSGRVNEKLFF	TGTGCCAGCAGCTTGCCTTTGAGCGGGCGGGTTAATGAAAAACTGTTTTTT
-	-	TRBV5-1	TRBJ1-1	CASSPDIMNTEAFF	TGCGCCAGCAGCCCCGACATCATGAACACTGAAGCTTTCTTT
-	-	TRBV29-1	TRBJ2-1	CSVVGLYNEQFF	TGCAGCGTTGTCGGTCTCTACAATGAGCAGTTCTTC
TRBD1	-	TRBV5-1	TRBJ1-2	CASSWDRSGHGYTF	TGCGCCAGCAGCTGGGACAGGAGTGGGCATGGCTACACCTTC
TRBD1	-	TRBV28	TRBJ1-1	CASSLIQGAHSEAFF	TGTGCCAGCAGCTTGATCCAGGGGGCGCATAGTGAAGCTTTCTTT
-	few	TRBV2	TRBJ2-2	CASSGTLRTTNTGELFF	TGTGCCAGCAGCGGGACCCTGCGGACTACGAACACCGGGGAGCTGTTTTTT
-	-	TRBV5-1	TRBJ1-2	CASTLVLGYGYTF	TGCGCCAGCACGCTCGTGCTGGGCTATGGCTACACCTTC
-	-	TRBV6-5	TRBJ2-5	CASSEQVETQYF	TGTGCCAGCAGTGAGCAGGTAGAGACCCAGTACTTC
TRBD2	-	TRBV30	TRBJ2-5	CAWSAGVAGETQYF	TGTGCCTGGAGTGCCGGGGTAGCGGGGGAGACCCAGTACTTC
-	-	TRBV12-5	TRBJ2-2	CASGSESTGELFF	TGTGCTAGTGGTTCTGAGTCGACCGGGGAGCTGTTTTTT
TRBD2	-	TRBV9	TRBJ2-3	CASSALSGGVDTQYF	TGTGCCAGCAGCGCCTTGAGCGGGGGGGTAGATACGCAGTATTTT
TRBD2	-	TRBV2	TRBJ2-1	CASSASGGAVGEQFF	TGTGCCAGCAGCGCCAGCGGGGGGGCTGTAGGTGAGCAGTTCTTC
TRBD2	-	TRBV9	TRBJ2-1	CASSPRIAGAYNEQFF	TGTGCCAGCAGCCCCCGGATAGCGGGCGCCTACAATGAGCAGTTCTTC
-	-	TRBV11-2	TRBJ2-7	CASSKSRSSYEQYF	TGTGCCAGCAGCAAATCGCGCAGCTCCTACGAGCAGTACTTC
-	-	TRBV30	TRBJ1-2	CAWSVGRGGYTF	TGTGCCTGGAGCGTGGGGAGGGGTGGCTACACCTTC
-	-	TRBV10-1	TRBJ2-3	CASSESAPQAQYF	TGCGCCAGCAGTGAGTCGGCCCCCCAGGCGCAGTATTTT
TRBD1	-	TRBV7-3	TRBJ1-5	CASSCRDREDQPQHF	TGTGCCAGCAGCTGCCGGGACAGGGAGGATCAGCCCCAGCATTTT
TRBD1	once	TRBV28	TRBJ2-1	CASTGQYNEQFF	TGTGCCAGCACGGGACAGTACAATGAGCAGTTCTTC
-	-	TRBV2	TRBJ2-6	CASSEARTPGANVLTF	TGTGCCAGCAGTGAAGCGAGGACGCCCGGGGCCAACGTCCTGACTTTC
-	-	TRBV28	TRBJ2-1	CASSSSRSPRSFF	TGTGCCAGCAGTTCTAGCAGGTCCCCACGGTCGTTCTTC
-	-	TRBV6-1	TRBJ1-1	CASSEARNTEAFF	TGTGCCAGCAGTGAAGCTAGGAACACTGAAGCTTTCTTT
-	-	TRBV28	TRBJ2-7	CASSFNEQYF	TGTGCCAGCAGTTTTAACGAGCAGTACTTC
TRBD2	-	TRBV7-2	TRBJ2-5	CASSSDTLSGEETQYF	TGTGCCAGCAGCTCCGACACTCTTAGCGGGGAGGAGACCCAGTACTTC
TRBD2	-	TRBV11-2	TRBJ2-7	CASSLMGRVYEQYF	TGTGCCAGCAGCCTGATGGGGAGGGTCTACGAGCAGTACTTC
-	-	TRBV2	TRBJ1-4	CASTVGIQNEKLFF	TGTGCCAGCACCGTTGGGATTCAAAATGAAAAACTGTTTTTT
-	-	TRBV7-9	TRBJ2-4	CASSPTGRGDIQYF	TGTGCCAGCAGCCCAACTGGCAGGGGCGACATTCAGTACTTC
-	-	TRBV27	TRBJ1-4	CASSSRQAGSEKLFF	TGTGCCAGCAGTTCCAGACAGGCCGGAAGTGAAAAACTGTTTTTT
-	-	TRBV12-1	TRBJ2-1	CASRAWDRAHEQFF	TGTGCCAGCCGCGCGTGGGACAGGGCCCATGAGCAGTTCTTC
-	-	TRBV7-9	TRBJ1-4	CASSLAGDEKLFF	TGTGCCAGCAGCTTAGCGGGGGATGAAAAACTGTTTTTT
-	few	TRBV11-2	TRBJ2-3	CASSPIGPSTDTQYF	TGTGCCAGCAGCCCAATTGGACCTAGCACAGATACGCAGTATTTT
-	-	TRBV6-5	TRBJ2-2	CASSYPVLGRHRELFF	TGTGCCAGCAGTTACCCGGTCCTAGGACGCCACCGGGAGCTGTTTTTT
TRBD2	-	TRBV9	TRBJ2-5	CASSVGGRAQETQYF	TGTGCCAGCAGCGTGGGAGGGAGGGCCCAAGAGACCCAGTACTTC
-	-	TRBV5-1	TRBJ1-5	CASSLEAAGEPQHF	TGCGCCAGCAGCTTGGAGGCAGCGGGAGAGCCCCAGCATTTT
-	-	TRBV29-1	TRBJ2-7	CSVVVQRSSYEQYF	TGCAGCGTTGTAGTCCAGCGGAGCTCCTACGAGCAGTACTTC
TRBD2	-	TRBV29-1	TRBJ2-1	CSVGGSINNEQFF	TGCAGCGTTGGCGGGAGTATTAACAATGAGCAGTTCTTC
TRBD2	-	TRBV19	TRBJ2-1	CASRNSLADAHNEQFF	TGTGCCAGTAGGAACTCACTAGCGGACGCTCACAATGAGCAGTTCTTC
-	-	TRBV18	TRBJ1-1	CASSPSREPNTEAFF	TGTGCCAGCTCACCATCTAGGGAACCAAACACTGAAGCTTTCTTT
-	-	TRBV5-1	TRBJ1-1	CASSSRGGNTEAFF	TGCGCCAGCAGCTCCCGTGGGGGGAACACTGAAGCTTTCTTT
TRBD1	-	TRBV6-1	TRBJ2-2	CASGGPTGVSGELFF	TGTGCCAGCGGTGGACCCACAGGGGTCTCCGGGGAGCTGTTTTTT
TRBD2	-	TRBV7-9	TRBJ2-7	CASSRQRSGGYEQYF	TGTGCCAGCAGCCGTCAAAGGAGCGGGGGCTACGAGCAGTACTTC
-	-	TRBV7-2	TRBJ1-5	CASSLGRAGNQPQHF	TGTGCCAGCAGCTTAGGCAGGGCGGGCAATCAGCCCCAGCATTTT
TRBD1	-	TRBV5-6	TRBJ2-2	CASSFPTGQGAAGELFF	TGTGCCAGCAGCTTCCCCACTGGACAGGGGGCGGCCGGGGAGCTGTTTTTT
-	-	TRBV11-3	TRBJ2-1	CASSKDSSYNEQFF	TGTGCCAGCAGCAAGGACAGCTCCTACAATGAGCAGTTCTTC
-	-	TRBV5-1	TRBJ1-1	CASRVKPNTEAFF	TGCGCCAGCAGAGTTAAACCGAACACTGAAGCTTTCTTT
-	-	TRBV7-2	TRBJ2-7	CASSLGQDYEQYF	TGTGCCAGCAGCTTAGGACAGGACTACGAGCAGTACTTC
-	-	TRBV6-5	TRBJ1-4	CASRTGLEKLFF	TGTGCCAGCAGAACAGGGCTGGAAAAACTGTTTTTT